One sample yielded the 2 T cell receptor beta chains listed below, sequenced in a study of control samples from healthy donors and cancer patients. TCRdb keeps only in-frame clones here, not all; method: immunoSEQ multiplex PCR. The sample has about 77,000 clones; 80% to 95% are singletons. The sample taken for sequencing was blood. These receptors were obtained from a woman aged 55-75 years in good health.

This rearrangement joins TRBV11-3 to TRBJ2-1; 8 bases match TRBD2. V was pared by 5 bases and J by 15 bases, with 12 bases of the junction left unmatched. This CDR3 is 13 amino acids long. In germline, CDR1 is SGHNT, CDR2 YENEEA. CDR3 sequence (DNA): TGTGCCAGCAGCGTGAACCTAGCGGGCGTACCGTTCTTC. Its translation is CASSVNLAGVPFF.

This clone appeared a single time. The CDR3 DNA follows: TGCGCCAGCAGCCAACATACCTTGGGGGGCGGACTCAGTGCTGAAGCTTTCTTT. Its translation: CASSQHTLGGGLSAEAFF. The gene calls are TRBV4-3 and TRBJ1-1, with D tentatively TRBD1 (6 bases). CDR3 length equals 18 residues. V was clipped by 2 bases and J by 6 bases, with 25 bases between them. Germline values: CDR1 LGHNA, CDR2 YSLEER.